Below are 27 T cell receptor beta chains sequenced from a single sample in a study of T cell responses to AZD1222 COVID-19 vaccine (dated by TCRdb to the early 2020s). Receptor libraries were prepared by the immunoSEQ multiplex PCR assay. As stored in TCRdb, this immuneACCESS dataset retains in-frame rearrangements with V and J assigned. A fraction of the clones does not appear; measured against another copy, unresolved V genes explain less than half of the discrepancy, and the remainder lacks a known reason. Counted in this sample were more than 150,000 clones; 70% to 90% of them appeared once. The ten most abundant clones make up 5.5% to 8.5% of the sample. The time point tag for this specimen amounts to: sample from adult after SARS-CoV-2 infection, after symptom onset. Sequencing used peripheral blood, obtained after recovery from COVID-19. The receptors shown here come from an adult who had recovered from COVID-19.

This clone appeared once. The V call is TRBV4-3, the J call TRBJ1-2, with D possibly matching TRBD1 (5 bases). The germline gives CDR1 LGHNA, CDR2 YSLEER. The CDR3 contains 15 residues. With 0 bases removed from V and 8 bases from J, the gap between germline ends came to 16 bases. The CDR3 loop is CASSQDLDRLFGYTF. The CDR3 DNA reads as TGCGCCAGCAGCCAAGATTTAGACAGATTGTTCGGCTACACCTTC.

The rearrangement joins TRBV9 to TRBJ1-4; 10 bases are shared with TRBD1. V was pared by 3 bases and J by 5 bases, with 1 base of the junction left unmatched. The germline gives CDR1 SGDLS, CDR2 YYNGEE. The CDR3 covers 14 residues. The CDR3 loop reads CASSAGQGNEKLFF. The CDR3 nucleotides read TGTGCCAGCAGCGCGGGACAGGGGAATGAAAAACTGTTTTTT.

The chain joins TRBV5-4 to TRBJ2-5; 15 bases align to TRBD2. The CDR3 extends over 15 amino acids. V lost 0 bases and J lost 7; bases outside the gene matches: 1. The germline V gene encodes CDR1 SGHNT and CDR2 YYREEE (reference sequence). The CDR3 nucleotides read TGTGCCAGCAGCTTGGGGACTAGCGGGGGGGGGACCCAGTACTTC. Translation gives CASSLGTSGGGTQYF.

V and J are TRBV6-4 and TRBJ1-2; D might be TRBD1 (6 bases). The CDR3 length is 15 residues. Trimming removed 1 base from V and 6 bases from J, with 15 bases in between. Looked up from germline, CDR1 is MRHNA and CDR2 is SNTAGT. CDR3 residues: CASSDFGTPPDGYTF. The CDR3 DNA is TGTGCCAGCAGTGACTTTGGGACACCACCGGATGGCTACACCTTC.

This chain uses TRBV5-1 with TRBJ2-1; D may be TRBD1 (5 bases). Trimming shortened V by 3 bases and J by 6 bases, and 7 bases separated the two germline ends. The CDR3 has 12 amino acids. Germline V gene lookup returns CDR1 SGHRS and CDR2 YFSETQ. CDR3 amino acids: CASSSTANEQFF. The CDR3 DNA sequence: TGCGCCAGCAGCTCGACAGCCAATGAGCAGTTCTTC.

The rearrangement joins TRBV3-1 (or the pseudogene TRBV3-2) to TRBJ2-7; the D gene is possibly TRBD1 (6 bases). Germline lookup yields CDR1 LGHDT and CDR2 YNNKEL (reference sequence). This CDR3 has 15 amino acids. Trimming stripped 5 bases from V and 0 bases from J, with 14 bases between. The CDR3 loop reads CASSGGQMGSYEQYF. CDR3 nucleotide sequence: TGTGCCAGCAGCGGCGGACAGATGGGCTCCTACGAGCAGTACTTC.

This sequence joins TRBV5-1 and TRBJ2-3; no clear D. Trimming took off 1 base at V and 6 bases at J, with 12 bases between the two ends. Germline-derived CDR1 and CDR2 are SGHRS and YFSETQ. The length of the CDR3 is 14 residues. CDR3 in DNA: TGCGCCAGCAGCTTGAGGGCTACCCGGGATACGCAGTATTTT. As protein: CASSLRATRDTQYF.

This clone was seen once. J is TRBJ1-3 and V is TRBV12-3 or TRBV12-4; D ambiguous. The CDR3 length is 12 residues. V was shortened by 3 bases and J by 2 bases, with 2 bases between the two germline ends. The CDR3 coding sequence is TGTGCCAGCAGTTTTGCTGGAAACACCATATATTTT. It codes for CASSFAGNTIYF.

V and J are TRBV5-4 and TRBJ2-2, with no clear D. This CDR3 has 14 amino acids. V lost 1 base and J lost 0, with 4 bases in between. Germline CDR1 and CDR2: SGHNT and YYREEE (reference sequence). The CDR3 DNA sequence: TGTGCCAGCAGCTTGCCACCGAACACCGGGGAGCTGTTTTTT. The encoded protein is CASSLPPNTGELFF.

This clone was observed many times. The V call is TRBV12-5, the J call TRBJ2-7; D unresolved. The V gene's germline CDR1 is LGHNT and CDR2 FRNRAP. The CDR3 sequence is 12 residues long. With 6 bases removed from V and 3 bases from J, the gap between germline ends came to 9 bases. In nucleotides, the CDR3 is TGTGCTAGTGGGGTGGACCACTACGAGCAGTACTTC. It codes for CASGVDHYEQYF.

The chain couples TRBV18 to TRBJ2-7; tentatively, D is TRBD1 (5 bases). V was clipped by 3 bases and J by 0 bases, with 15 bases between them. The CDR3 is 16 amino acids. Germline assignment: CDR1 KGHSH and CDR2 LQKENI. CDR3 residues: CASSPPGRASSYEQYF. CDR3 DNA sequence: TGTGCCAGCTCACCCCCCGGCAGGGCGAGCTCCTACGAGCAGTACTTC. The variable domain in full, with the rest retrieved from reference TRBV18 and TRBJ2-7, is NAGVMQNPRHLVRRRGQEARLRCSPMKGHSHVYWYRQLPEEGLKFMVYLQKENIIDESGMPKERFSAEFPKEGPSILRIQQVVRGDSAAYFCASSPPGRASSYEQYFGPGTRLTVT.

This chain connects TRBV6-5 to TRBJ2-5, with 10 bases fitting TRBD2. The CDR3 totals 15 residues. V dropped 6 bases and J dropped 5; count of bases not matched to a gene: 9. In germline, CDR1 is MNHEY, CDR2 SVGAGI. CDR3 amino acids: CASRGSGGRTETQYF. The CDR3 DNA is TGTGCCAGCAGGGGTAGCGGGGGGCGCACGGAGACCCAGTACTTC.

This rearrangement joins TRBV27 to TRBJ2-1; D uncertain. The V end was cut by 6 bases, the J end by 0 bases, with 6 bases between. CDR1 MNHEY and CDR2 SMNVEV come from the germline V gene (reference sequence). The CDR3 consists of 13 residues. The CDR3 sequence is CASRQSSYNEQFF. In DNA, the CDR3 is TGTGCCAGCAGACAGAGCTCCTACAATGAGCAGTTCTTC.

This chain joins TRBV6-5 and TRBJ2-7, with D possibly matching TRBD2 (6 bases). CDR1 and CDR2 from the germline V gene are MNHEY and SVGAGI. The CDR3 extends over 15 amino acids. V was trimmed by 5 bases and J by 2 bases, leaving 16 bases between them. The CDR3 is CASSLGTPGPYEQYF. CDR3 coding DNA: TGTGCCAGCAGTCTCGGGACTCCTGGACCCTACGAGCAGTACTTC.

As for this clone: With a much larger clone just one base away, this may be a read error. This sequence joins TRBV5-4 and TRBJ2-5; D not certain. Trimming removed 1 base from V and 4 bases from J, with 5 bases in between. This CDR3 is built from 12 residues. The germline V gene encodes CDR1 SGHNT and CDR2 YYREEE (reference sequence). CDR3 in DNA: TGTGCCAGCAGCTTGATAGCAGAGACCCAGTACTTC. It encodes CASSLIAETQYF.

This sequence joins TRBV7-3 and TRBJ2-1, with D uncertain. This CDR3 region has 12 residues. V lost 2 bases and J lost 9, with 8 bases in between. Germline-derived CDR1 and CDR2 are SGHTA and FQGTGA. The CDR3 DNA sequence: TGTGCCAGCAGCTTATCAGGTGGTGAGCAGTTCTTC. Translating it yields CASSLSGGEQFF.

The chain carries TRBV10-3 and TRBJ1-2; the match to TRBD1 covers 9 bases. The V and J ends lost 3 bases and 2 bases, in that order; junction bases with no gene match: 7. There are 16 residues in the CDR3. CDR1 and CDR2 from the germline V gene are ENHRY and SYGVKD. CDR3: CAISEGQGTTNYGYTF. CDR3 DNA sequence: TGTGCCATCAGTGAAGGACAGGGGACAACCAACTATGGCTACACCTTC.

Written as DNA, the CDR3 is TGCAGCGTCGCTAGCGGGAGCGAGCAGTACTTC. Encoded protein: CSVASGSEQYF. The gene calls are TRBV29-1 and TRBJ2-7; the match to TRBD2 covers 10 bases. The CDR3 is 11 amino acids. Germline trimming cut 6 bases from V and 6 bases from J; bases unmatched to any gene: 2. CDR1 and CDR2 (germline): SQVTM, ANQGSEA.

This clone was seen just once. This rearrangement joins TRBV25-1 to TRBJ1-5; D unclear. Trimming took off 3 bases at V and 6 bases at J, with 18 bases between the two ends. Germline V lookup: CDR1 MGHDK, CDR2 SYGVNS. CDR3 length: 16 residues. CDR3 nucleotides: TGTGCCAGCAGTGACCGGGATGGTAATCTTGGTCAGCCCCAGCATTTT. Translation: CASSDRDGNLGQPQHF.

The chain joins TRBV27 to TRBJ2-1, with D possibly TRBD1 on 6 matching bases. The CDR3 runs 14 residues. V was clipped by 6 bases and J by 2 bases, with 11 bases between them. Looked up from germline, CDR1 is MNHEY and CDR2 is SMNVEV (reference sequence). The CDR3 spells CASSPRTAYNEQFF. CDR3 nucleotides: TGTGCCAGCAGCCCCCGGACAGCCTACAATGAGCAGTTCTTC.

This rearrangement joins TRBV6-5 to TRBJ1-1, with a weak D call TRBD1 (5 bases). The CDR3 covers 14 residues. V dropped 8 bases and J dropped 0 bases, with 13 bases sitting between them. Germline CDR1 MNHEY, CDR2 SVGAGI. The CDR3 nucleotides are TGTGCCAGCCAGGGCGTTAGGATGAACACTGAAGCTTTCTTT. It translates to CASQGVRMNTEAFF.

The chain uses TRBV9 and TRBJ2-1; no clear D. Germline V CDR1 and CDR2: SGDLS, YYNGEE. V shed 3 bases and J shed 0 bases, with 10 bases lying between them. The CDR3 runs 15 residues. The CDR3 sequence: CASSALSNSYNEQFF. The CDR3 DNA reads TGTGCCAGCAGCGCCCTCTCCAACTCCTACAATGAGCAGTTCTTC.

The V call is TRBV28, the J call TRBJ1-4, with D unresolved. The CDR3 is 14 amino acids. V was pared by 6 bases and J by 4 bases, with 12 bases between. The germline V gene has CDR1 MDHEN and CDR2 SYDVKM. Written as DNA, the CDR3 is TGTGCCAGCAGAGGGCCAGGATATAATGAAAAACTGTTTTTT. The encoded protein is CASRGPGYNEKLFF.

This chain connects TRBV21-1 to TRBJ2-5; the D call in the table, TRBD2, was not verified against the DNA. TRBV21-1 is designated a pseudogene. CDR3 length: 16 residues. The DNA of the CDR3 is TGTGCCAGCACCAGATGTCGGGGTCTCTGGGGAGAGACCCAGTACTTC. This encodes CASTRCRGLWGETQYF.

The chain is built from TRBV28 and TRBJ2-7, with D perhaps matching TRBD1 or TRBD2 (5 bases each). The V gene's germline CDR1 is MDHEN and CDR2 SYDVKM. Trimming removed 1 base from V and 2 bases from J, with 9 bases in between. The CDR3 length is 14 residues. The CDR3 bases are TGTGCCAGCAGTTTATCAATGGGGGCCTACGAGCAGTACTTC. As protein: CASSLSMGAYEQYF.

The chain recombines TRBV7-9 with TRBJ1-2; D is uncertain. Germline V gene lookup returns CDR1 SEHNR and CDR2 FQNEAQ (reference sequence). This CDR3 spans 14 amino acids. The ends were cut back, 1 base at V and 0 bases at J, with 6 bases in the middle. In DNA, the CDR3 is TGTGCCAGCAGCTTAGAAAAAGCTAACTATGGCTACACCTTC. Translation gives CASSLEKANYGYTF.

The count of this clone is one. The chain links TRBV27 to TRBJ1-5, with D tentatively TRBD1 (5 bases). Trimming cost V 5 bases and J 2 bases, with 13 bases left between them. CDR1 and CDR2 from the germline V gene are MNHEY and SMNVEV (reference sequence). The CDR3 contains 15 residues. This CDR3 reads CASSILGVGNQPQHF. CDR3 bases: TGTGCCAGCAGTATCCTAGGGGTGGGCAATCAGCCCCAGCATTTT.